This section outlines one T cell receptor (beta chain) sequence together with its context. This sample was included in a study of patients and donors after allogeneic stem cell transplantation. TCRdb called the RT-PCR reads again in MiXCR, with one record for every CDR3 protein. The sample lists about 200,000 distinct CDR3 sequences; 41% were seen once. The V and J ends lost 4 bases and 6 bases, in that order; junction bases with no gene match: 8. Germline lookup yields CDR1 MNHEY and CDR2 SVGAGI. The CDR3 totals 15 residues. This TCR came from a human donor who was either an allogeneic HSCT recipient or a stem cell or donor lymphocyte infusion donor (not recorded which). It is not recorded whose cells these are; they may come from a transplant donor. V and J are TRBV6-5 and TRBJ1-1; 10 bases are a match to TRBD1. The specimen was blood, either unsorted or a sorted T cell fraction (not recorded which). DNA for the CDR3: TGTGCCAGCAGTTTTACCGGGACAGGGGTGGCTGAAGCTTTCTTT. Protein: CASSFTGTGVAEAFF.